This T cell receptor (beta chain) was identified in a study of naive and memory T cell subsets. An equimolar mix of two oligonucleotides served as the beta constant-region primer for TRBC1 and TRBC2. TCRdb reanalysed the UMI-ligation and nested PCR reads using MiXCR and keeps one entry per CDR3 protein. The sample holds over 75,000 distinct CDR3 sequences; 10% to 15% are singletons and the top ten take 0.75% to 1%. Germline V lookup: CDR1 SQVTM, CDR2 ANQGSEA. Deletions cut 2 bases from V and 4 bases from J, with 6 bases between. This CDR3 is 12 amino acids long. CMV status came from CD4+ IFNgamma after overnight CMV lysate stimulation. Cells stained for CD3, CD4, CD8, CD45RA, CD27 and viability were sorted into four CD45RA/CD27 subsets. This clonotype was seen a few times. The antigen remains undetermined. Study-wide points: A clonotype means one alpha or beta sequence, not an alpha/beta pair. In CD4 and CD8 cells, diversity dropped from naive through EMRA.

The V and J genes are TRBV29-1 and TRBJ2-1; D is ambiguous. The sequence was obtained from a human donor in good health. The sequenced material came from central memory CD4+ T cells from blood. Here the CDR3 DNA reads TGCAGCGTTGAAATCGGATACAATGAGCAGTTCTTC. It encodes CSVEIGYNEQFF.